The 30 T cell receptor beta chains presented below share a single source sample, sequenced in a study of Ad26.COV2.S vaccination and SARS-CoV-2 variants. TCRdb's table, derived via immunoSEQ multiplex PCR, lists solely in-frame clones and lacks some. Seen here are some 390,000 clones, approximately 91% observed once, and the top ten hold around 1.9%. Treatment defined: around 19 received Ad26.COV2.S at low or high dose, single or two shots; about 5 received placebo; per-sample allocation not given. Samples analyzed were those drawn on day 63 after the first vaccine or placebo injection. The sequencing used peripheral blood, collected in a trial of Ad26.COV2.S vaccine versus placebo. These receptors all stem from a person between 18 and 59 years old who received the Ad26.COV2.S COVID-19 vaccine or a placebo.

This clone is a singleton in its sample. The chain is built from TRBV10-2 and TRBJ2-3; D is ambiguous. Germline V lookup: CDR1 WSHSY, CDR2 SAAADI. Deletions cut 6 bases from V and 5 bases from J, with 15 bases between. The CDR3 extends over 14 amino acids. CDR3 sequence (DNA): TGCGCCAGCAGCCGAAGGAACGTGCTAGATACGCAGTATTTT. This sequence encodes CASSRRNVLDTQYF.

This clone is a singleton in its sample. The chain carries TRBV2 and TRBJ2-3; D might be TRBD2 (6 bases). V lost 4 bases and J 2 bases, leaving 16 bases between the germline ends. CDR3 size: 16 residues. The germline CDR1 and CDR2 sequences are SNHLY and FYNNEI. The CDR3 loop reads CASSVVEGRLTDTQYF. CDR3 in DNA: TGTGCCAGCAGTGTTGTGGAGGGGAGGCTCACAGATACGCAGTATTTT.

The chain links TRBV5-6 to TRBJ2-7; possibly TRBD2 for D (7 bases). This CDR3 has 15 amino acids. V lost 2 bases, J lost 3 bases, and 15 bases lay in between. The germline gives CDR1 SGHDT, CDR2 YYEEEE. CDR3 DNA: TGTGCCAGCAGCTTCGAACAGGGAGGGGGCTACGAGCAGTACTTC. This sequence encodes CASSFEQGGGYEQYF.

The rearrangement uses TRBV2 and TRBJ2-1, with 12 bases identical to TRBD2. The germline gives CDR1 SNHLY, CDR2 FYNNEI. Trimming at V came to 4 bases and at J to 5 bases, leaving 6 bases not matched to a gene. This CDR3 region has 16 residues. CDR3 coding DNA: TGTGCCAGCAGTGTAGGGACTAGCGGGTGGAACAATGAGCAGTTCTTC. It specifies CASSVGTSGWNNEQFF.

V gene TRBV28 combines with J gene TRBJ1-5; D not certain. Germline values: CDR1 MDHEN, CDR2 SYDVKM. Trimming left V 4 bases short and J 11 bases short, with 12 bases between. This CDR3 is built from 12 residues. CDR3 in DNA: TGTGCCAGCAGTTCCCCGGACCAGGCCCAGCATTTT. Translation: CASSSPDQAQHF.

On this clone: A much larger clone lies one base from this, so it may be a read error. This CDR3 is CASRTGYTGELFF. The DNA for the CDR3 is TGTGCCAGCAGGACAGGGTACACCGGGGAGCTGTTTTTT. The rearrangement uses TRBV12-3 or TRBV12-4 and TRBJ2-2; 7 positions agree with TRBD1. V dropped 6 bases and J dropped 3; count of bases not matched to a gene: 1. This CDR3 is 13 amino acids long.

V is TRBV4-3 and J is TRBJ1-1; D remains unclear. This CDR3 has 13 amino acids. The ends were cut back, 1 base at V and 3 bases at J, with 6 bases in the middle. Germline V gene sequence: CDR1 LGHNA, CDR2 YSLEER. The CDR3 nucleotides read TGCGCCAGCAGCCAAGCCGGGGACACTGAAGCTTTCTTT. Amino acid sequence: CASSQAGDTEAFF.

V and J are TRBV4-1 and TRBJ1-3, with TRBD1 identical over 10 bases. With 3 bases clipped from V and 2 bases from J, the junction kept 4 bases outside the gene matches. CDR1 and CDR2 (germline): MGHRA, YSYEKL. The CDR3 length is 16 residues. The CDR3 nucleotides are TGCGCCAGCAGCCACCGGGACAGGGGTACTGGAAACACCATATATTTT. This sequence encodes CASSHRDRGTGNTIYF.

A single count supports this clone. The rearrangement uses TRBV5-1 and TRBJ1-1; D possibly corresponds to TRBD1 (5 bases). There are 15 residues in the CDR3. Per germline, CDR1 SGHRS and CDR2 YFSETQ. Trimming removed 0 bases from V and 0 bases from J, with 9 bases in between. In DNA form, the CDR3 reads TGCGCCAGCAGCTTGGTCGGCAGGGTGAACACTGAAGCTTTCTTT. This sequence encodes CASSLVGRVNTEAFF.

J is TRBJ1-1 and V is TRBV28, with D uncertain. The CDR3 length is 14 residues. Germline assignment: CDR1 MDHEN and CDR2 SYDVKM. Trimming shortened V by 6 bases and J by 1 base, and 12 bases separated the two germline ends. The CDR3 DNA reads TGTGCCAGCAGGGCCCAGGTAGAGAACACTGAAGCTTTCTTT. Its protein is CASRAQVENTEAFF.

The DNA for the CDR3 is TGTGCCACTGGGCGGGAGTTTACAGATACGCAGTATTTT. Protein: CATGREFTDTQYF. This chain connects TRBV10-3 to TRBJ2-3; 7 bases agree with TRBD2. The CDR3 is 13 residues long. The ends lost 10 bases at V and 3 bases at J; junction bases unmatched: 7. CDR1 ENHRY and CDR2 SYGVKD come from the germline V gene.

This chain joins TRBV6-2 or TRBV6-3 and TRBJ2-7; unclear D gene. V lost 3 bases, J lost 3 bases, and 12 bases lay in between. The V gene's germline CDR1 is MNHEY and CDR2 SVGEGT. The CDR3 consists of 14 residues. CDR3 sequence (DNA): TGTGCCAGCAGTTATAATTACCCAGTCTACGAGCAGTACTTC. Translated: CASSYNYPVYEQYF.

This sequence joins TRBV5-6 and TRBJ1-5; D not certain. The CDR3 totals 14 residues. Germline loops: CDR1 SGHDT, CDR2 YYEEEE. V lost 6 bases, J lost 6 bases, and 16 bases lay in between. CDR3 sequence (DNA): TGTGCCAGCACCCTCGGGCAGTCCGGTCAGCCCCAGCATTTT. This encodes CASTLGQSGQPQHF.

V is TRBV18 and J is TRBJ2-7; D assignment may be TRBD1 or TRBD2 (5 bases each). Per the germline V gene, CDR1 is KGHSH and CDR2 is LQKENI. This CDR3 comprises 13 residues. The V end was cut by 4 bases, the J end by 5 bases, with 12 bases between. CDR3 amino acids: CASSLRPGHEQYF. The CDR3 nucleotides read TGTGCCAGCTCACTCCGACCGGGACACGAGCAGTACTTC.

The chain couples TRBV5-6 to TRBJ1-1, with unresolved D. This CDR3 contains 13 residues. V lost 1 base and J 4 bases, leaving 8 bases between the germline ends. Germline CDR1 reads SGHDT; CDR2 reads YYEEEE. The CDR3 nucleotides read TGTGCCAGCAGCTTGCTGGGTGGCACTGAAGCTTTCTTT. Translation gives CASSLLGGTEAFF.

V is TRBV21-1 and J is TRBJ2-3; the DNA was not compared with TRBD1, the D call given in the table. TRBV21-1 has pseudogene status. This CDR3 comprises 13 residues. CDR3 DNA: TGTGCCAGCAGCGACAGGTTAACAGATACGCAGTATTTT. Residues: CASSDRLTDTQYF.

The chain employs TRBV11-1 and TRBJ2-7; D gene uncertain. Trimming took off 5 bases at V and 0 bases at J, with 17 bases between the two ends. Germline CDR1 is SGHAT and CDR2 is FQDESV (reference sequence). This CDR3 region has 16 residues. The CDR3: CASSDWPRPSSYEQYF. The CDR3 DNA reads TGTGCCAGCAGCGATTGGCCTCGCCCGAGCTCCTACGAGCAGTACTTC.

CDR3 coding DNA: TGTGCCAGCAGCTTTTACGGAGGGACGCTAGACAATGAGCAGTTCTTC. Translated: CASSFYGGTLDNEQFF. The rearrangement uses TRBV7-9 and TRBJ2-1; possible D gene TRBD2, 6 bases. Trimming removed 3 bases at V and 5 bases at J, with 17 bases between. This CDR3 is 16 amino acids long. Looked up from germline, CDR1 is SEHNR and CDR2 is FQNEAQ (reference sequence).

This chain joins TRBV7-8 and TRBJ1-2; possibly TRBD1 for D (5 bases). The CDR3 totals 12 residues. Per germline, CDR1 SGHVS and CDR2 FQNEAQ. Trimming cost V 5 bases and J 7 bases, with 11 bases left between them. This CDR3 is CASSLGGTGYTF. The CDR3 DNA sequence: TGTGCCAGCAGCCTCGGAGGGACTGGCTACACCTTC.

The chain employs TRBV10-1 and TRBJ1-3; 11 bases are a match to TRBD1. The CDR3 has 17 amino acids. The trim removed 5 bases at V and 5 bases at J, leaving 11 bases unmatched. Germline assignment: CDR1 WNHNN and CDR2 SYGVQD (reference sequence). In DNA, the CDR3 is TGCGCCAGCAGTAAGGGGGTCTGGACAGGGGGCCGAAACACCATATATTTT. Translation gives CASSKGVWTGGRNTIYF.

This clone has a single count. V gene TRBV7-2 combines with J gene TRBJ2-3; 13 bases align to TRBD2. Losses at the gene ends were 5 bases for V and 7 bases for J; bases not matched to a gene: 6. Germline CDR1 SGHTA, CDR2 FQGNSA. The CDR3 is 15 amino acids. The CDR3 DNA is TGTGCCAGCAGCAGGACTAGCGGGAGCTTGAATACGCAGTATTTT. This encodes CASSRTSGSLNTQYF.

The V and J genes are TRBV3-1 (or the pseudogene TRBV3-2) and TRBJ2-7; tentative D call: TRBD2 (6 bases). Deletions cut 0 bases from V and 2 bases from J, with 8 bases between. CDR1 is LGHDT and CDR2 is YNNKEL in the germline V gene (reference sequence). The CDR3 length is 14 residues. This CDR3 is CASSQERLAYEQYF. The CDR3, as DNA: TGTGCCAGCAGCCAAGAAAGACTAGCCTACGAGCAGTACTTC.

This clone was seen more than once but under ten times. This CDR3 is CASSQNPGTPTSYEQYF. DNA for the CDR3: TGTGCCAGCAGCCAAAACCCGGGGACCCCGACATCCTACGAGCAGTACTTC. V usage is TRBV3-1 (or the pseudogene TRBV3-2) and J usage is TRBJ2-7, with D perhaps given as TRBD1 or TRBD2 (5 bases each). The CDR3 runs 17 residues. V was shortened by 2 bases and J by 1 base, with 18 bases between the two germline ends. Per germline, CDR1 LGHDT and CDR2 YNNKEL (reference sequence).

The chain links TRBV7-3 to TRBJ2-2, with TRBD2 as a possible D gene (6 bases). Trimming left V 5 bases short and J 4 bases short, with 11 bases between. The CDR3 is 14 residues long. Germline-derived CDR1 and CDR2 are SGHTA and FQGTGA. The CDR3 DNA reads TGTGCCAGCAGCCGGGCCGGGAGCACCGGGGAGCTGTTTTTT. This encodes CASSRAGSTGELFF.

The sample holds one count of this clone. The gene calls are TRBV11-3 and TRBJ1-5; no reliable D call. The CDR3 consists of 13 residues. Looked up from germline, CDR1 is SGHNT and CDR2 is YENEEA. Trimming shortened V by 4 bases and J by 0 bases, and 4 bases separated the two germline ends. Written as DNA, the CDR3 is TGTGCCAGCAGCTGGGATAGCAATCAGCCCCAGCATTTT. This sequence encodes CASSWDSNQPQHF.

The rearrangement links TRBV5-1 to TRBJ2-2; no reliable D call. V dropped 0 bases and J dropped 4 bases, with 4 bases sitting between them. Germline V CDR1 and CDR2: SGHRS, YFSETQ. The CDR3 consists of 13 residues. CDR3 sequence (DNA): TGCGCCAGCAGCTTGGCGTCCACCGGGGAGCTGTTTTTT. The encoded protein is CASSLASTGELFF.

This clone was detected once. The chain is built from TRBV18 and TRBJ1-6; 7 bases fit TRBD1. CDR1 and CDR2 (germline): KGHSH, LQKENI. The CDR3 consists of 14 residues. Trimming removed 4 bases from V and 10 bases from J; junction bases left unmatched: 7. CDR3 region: CASSHDRAGSPLHF. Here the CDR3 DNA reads TGTGCCAGCTCACATGACAGGGCCGGCTCACCCCTCCACTTT.

The CDR3: CSVGLGRVDTEAFF. CDR3 nucleotide sequence: TGCAGCGTTGGGCTGGGCAGGGTGGACACTGAAGCTTTCTTT. The genes are TRBV29-1 and TRBJ1-1; possible D gene TRBD1, 5 bases. This CDR3 spans 14 amino acids. V dropped 4 bases and J dropped 3 bases, with 15 bases sitting between them. CDR1 is SQVTM, CDR2 ANQGSEA, per germline.

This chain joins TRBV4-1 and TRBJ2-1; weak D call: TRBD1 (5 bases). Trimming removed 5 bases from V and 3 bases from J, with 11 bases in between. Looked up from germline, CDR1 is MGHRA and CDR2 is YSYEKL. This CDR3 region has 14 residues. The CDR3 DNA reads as TGCGCCAGCAGCTACCAACAGGACTACAATGAGCAGTTCTTC. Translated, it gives CASSYQQDYNEQFF.

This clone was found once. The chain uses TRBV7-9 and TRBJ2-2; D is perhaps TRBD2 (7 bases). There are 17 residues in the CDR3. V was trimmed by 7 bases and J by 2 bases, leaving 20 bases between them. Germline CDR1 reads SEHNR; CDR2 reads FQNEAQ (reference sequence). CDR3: CASTPRGAELNTGELFF. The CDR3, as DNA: TGTGCCAGCACCCCCCGGGGGGCGGAGCTAAACACCGGGGAGCTGTTTTTT.